Listed below are T cell receptor beta chains from one sample, sequenced in a study of cytomegalovirus exposure and HLA in healthy donors. Sequencing was performed with immunoSEQ multiplex PCR; in TCRdb, only in-frame clones are kept and a portion is missing. The table lists 90,000 to 100,000 clones, 60% to 80% of them singletons, with approximately 7.7% in the top ten. Input material: PBMCs. The source of these receptors is a female donor in good health and CMV-seronegative. Each CDR3 is given with its conserved first and last residue. The D gene is left open where the match is weak. Clone sizes are given selectively: once, few, many, or a class where the clone is expanded.

TRBJ2-3	NA	NA	TRBV19	CASSMGPNLSTDTQYF	TGTGCCAGTAGTATGGGGCCCAATTTGAGCACAGATACGCAGTATTTT
TRBJ2-2	TRBD1	few	TRBV7-9	CASSLTQGEGTGELFF	TGTGCCAGCAGCCTTACCCAGGGGGAAGGGACCGGGGAGCTGTTTTTT
TRBJ1-4	TRBD1	NA	TRBV6-5	CASTGRQGGGEKLFF	TGTGCCAGCACGGGGCGACAGGGAGGAGGTGAAAAACTGTTTTTT
TRBJ2-2	NA	NA	TRBV10-3	CAISGQGWGTGELFF	TGTGCCATCAGTGGTCAGGGGTGGGGCACCGGGGAGCTGTTTTTT
TRBJ1-6	TRBD1	NA	TRBV5-1	CASSPSGTGTSPLHF	TGCGCCAGCAGCCCCTCCGGGACAGGGACTTCACCCCTCCACTTT
TRBJ2-1	NA	NA	TRBV9	CASSVGHEQFF	TGTGCCAGCAGCGTGGGCCATGAGCAGTTCTTC
TRBJ2-4	NA	NA	TRBV5-6	CASSRYRGAKNIQYF	TGTGCCAGCAGCAGGTACCGAGGAGCCAAAAACATTCAGTACTTC
TRBJ2-2	TRBD2	NA	TRBV2	CASGSGENTGELFF	TGTGCCAGCGGTAGCGGGGAGAACACCGGGGAGCTGTTTTTT
TRBJ2-6	NA	NA	TRBV12-1	CASSFAIGQPEISGANVLTF	TGTGCCAGCAGCTTTGCAATCGGACAGCCGGAGATCTCTGGGGCCAACGTCCTGACTTTC
TRBJ1-6	NA	once	TRBV27	CASSLRNSPLHF	TGTGCCAGCAGTTTGCGAAATTCACCCCTCCACTTT
TRBJ2-7	TRBD2	NA	TRBV4-1	CASSQEAGDYEQYF	TGCGCCAGCAGCCAAGAGGCGGGGGACTACGAGCAGTACTTC
TRBJ2-1	TRBD1	NA	TRBV7-8	CASSLQRGDRFYNEQFF	TGTGCCAGCAGCCTACAAAGAGGGGACAGATTCTACAATGAGCAGTTCTTC
TRBJ1-1	TRBD1	once	TRBV5-4	CASSTRQGQLNTEAFF	TGTGCCAGCAGCACCCGACAGGGTCAGCTGAACACTGAAGCTTTCTTT
TRBJ2-6	TRBD2	NA	TRBV28	CAIAPISGRSSGANVLTF	TGTGCCATCGCCCCCATTAGCGGGAGGAGCTCTGGGGCCAACGTCCTGACTTTC
TRBJ2-1	NA	NA	TRBV7-8	CASSSEGNEQFF	TGTGCCAGCAGCTCAGAGGGCAATGAGCAGTTCTTC
TRBJ1-4	TRBD1	once	TRBV7-9	CASSLYGTANEKLFF	TGTGCCAGCAGCTTATACGGGACAGCAAATGAAAAACTGTTTTTT
TRBJ1-2	NA	few	TRBV13	CASSLSANYGYTF	TGTGCCAGCAGTTTATCAGCGAACTATGGCTACACCTTC
TRBJ1-4	NA	few	TRBV28	CASSLGGTNEKLFF	TGTGCCAGCAGTTTAGGAGGAACTAATGAAAAACTGTTTTTT
TRBJ1-2	NA	NA	TRBV7-3	CASSLNPLGGEGYTF	TGTGCCAGCAGCTTAAATCCCCTCGGAGGGGAGGGCTACACCTTC
TRBJ2-7	NA	NA	TRBV7-8	CASSSGPQGRVFEQYF	TGTGCCAGCAGCTCGGGCCCACAGGGACGGGTATTCGAGCAGTACTTC
TRBJ2-3	TRBD2	NA	TRBV6-1	CASSVGTSGHTDTQYF	TGTGCCAGCAGTGTTGGGACTAGCGGGCACACAGATACGCAGTATTTT
TRBJ2-4	TRBD2	NA	TRBV14	CASSQGQGGNIQYF	TGTGCCAGCAGCCAAGGGCAGGGAGGGAACATTCAGTACTTC
TRBJ2-2	TRBD1	NA	TRBV28	CASSFFGTGVNGELFF	TGTGCCAGCAGTTTTTTTGGGACAGGGGTGAACGGGGAGCTGTTTTTT
TRBJ1-1	NA	NA	TRBV29-1	CSGYRARNTEAFF	TGCAGCGGCTACAGGGCGAGGAACACTGAAGCTTTCTTT
TRBJ2-5	NA	NA	TRBV28	CASSLGGGGRGETQYF	TGTGCCAGCAGTTTAGGGGGGGGCGGGAGAGGGGAGACCCAGTACTTC
TRBJ1-5	TRBD1	few	TRBV6-5	CASSRDSGENQPQHF	TGTGCCAGCAGCCGGGACAGTGGGGAAAATCAGCCCCAGCATTTT
TRBJ1-2	NA	NA	TRBV7-6	CASSPQTGNTNYGYTF	TGTGCCAGCAGCCCCCAGACAGGCAATACGAACTATGGCTACACCTTC
TRBJ2-7	NA	NA	TRBV9	CASSGVNGRDEQYF	TGTGCCAGCAGCGGAGTGAACGGTCGGGACGAGCAGTACTTC
TRBJ2-7	TRBD1	NA	TRBV18	CASSPGDRARAYEQYF	TGTGCCAGCTCACCGGGAGACAGGGCCAGGGCCTACGAGCAGTACTTC
TRBJ2-7	NA	NA	TRBV18	CASSSSGERGSYEQYF	TGTGCCAGCTCGTCGTCCGGGGAACGGGGATCCTACGAGCAGTACTTC
TRBJ1-1	NA	NA	TRBV25-1	CASSQTSMNTEAFF	TGTGCCAGCAGTCAGACTTCGATGAACACTGAAGCTTTCTTT
TRBJ1-1	NA	NA	TRBV11-3	CASSLGLENTEAFF	TGTGCCAGCAGCTTAGGACTAGAGAACACTGAAGCTTTCTTT
TRBJ1-4	TRBD1	NA	TRBV15	CATSTPLGQGGSAANEKLFF	TGTGCCACCAGCACCCCCCTGGGACAGGGAGGCTCGGCAGCTAATGAAAAACTGTTTTTT
TRBJ1-1	NA	NA	TRBV10-1	CASSPRTGGTEAFF	TGCGCCAGCAGTCCCCGGACGGGGGGCACTGAAGCTTTCTTT
TRBJ1-3	NA	NA	TRBV29-1	CSVSGQIGNTIYF	TGCAGCGTTTCCGGACAGATAGGAAACACCATATATTTT
TRBJ1-2	NA	NA	TRBV30	CAWSPGGGRSYGYTF	TGTGCCTGGAGCCCCGGGGGGGGCCGAAGCTATGGCTACACCTTC
TRBJ2-5	TRBD2	NA	TRBV5-1	CASARSGGFQETQYF	TGCGCCAGCGCCAGGAGCGGGGGGTTCCAAGAGACCCAGTACTTC
TRBJ2-7	TRBD1	NA	TRBV5-1	CASSSQGALPYEQYF	TGCGCCAGCAGCTCACAGGGGGCGTTGCCGTACGAGCAGTACTTC
TRBJ1-1	NA	NA	TRBV7-9	CASSLVGQNTNTEAFF	TGTGCCAGCAGCTTAGTAGGACAGAATACGAACACTGAAGCTTTCTTT